This TCR beta chain derives from a study of glioma-infiltrating T cells after dendritic cell vaccination. Measured with immunoSEQ multiplex PCR; TCRdb has only the in-frame clones, and not every one. The profile shows about 65,000 clones, approximately 86% of them singletons. Per germline, CDR1 SEHNR and CDR2 FQNEAQ (reference sequence). Trimming took off 4 bases at V and 8 bases at J, with 14 bases between the two ends. CDR3 length: 13 amino acids. The time point was: after dendritic cell vaccination, including at tumor progression/relapse. The sequence was obtained from a human donor with glioblastoma. This material consisted of blood, taken after dendritic cell vaccination. The V gene is TRBV7-9, the J gene TRBJ1-1; no definite D call. For the CDR3, the DNA is TGTGCCAGCAGCTCAACAGTGAGAAAAGAAGCTTTCTTT. It codes for CASSSTVRKEAFF.